Detailed here is one T cell receptor (beta chain). Antigen specificity is unknown. This entry belongs to a study of T cell responses to AZD1222 COVID-19 vaccine. Clones were read by immunoSEQ multiplex PCR, and TCRdb kept only the in-frame ones, dropping some. The sample carries over 110,000 clones, just over 90% recorded once. Findings and limits, study-wide: AZD1222 recipients seropositive at baseline numbered only five to seven. Vaccine-related CD4 TCRs covered spike, predominating at 160-218 and 743-854. Sampling that yielded the repertoires occurred only after the peak T cell response.

Germline V gene data show CDR1 as LGHNA and CDR2 as YSLEER. J was trimmed by 4 bases and V by 2 bases; bases with no gene match: 6. The CDR3 has 15 residues. The sequencing here drew on peripheral blood, taken on day 0 of AZD1222 vaccination. The TCR originated in an adult in good health. The rearrangement joins TRBV4-3 to TRBJ2-7; 9 bases are shared with TRBD1. CDR3: CASSQRTGAFYEQYF. DNA of the CDR3: TGCGCCAGCAGCCAAAGGACAGGGGCCTTTTACGAGCAGTACTTC.